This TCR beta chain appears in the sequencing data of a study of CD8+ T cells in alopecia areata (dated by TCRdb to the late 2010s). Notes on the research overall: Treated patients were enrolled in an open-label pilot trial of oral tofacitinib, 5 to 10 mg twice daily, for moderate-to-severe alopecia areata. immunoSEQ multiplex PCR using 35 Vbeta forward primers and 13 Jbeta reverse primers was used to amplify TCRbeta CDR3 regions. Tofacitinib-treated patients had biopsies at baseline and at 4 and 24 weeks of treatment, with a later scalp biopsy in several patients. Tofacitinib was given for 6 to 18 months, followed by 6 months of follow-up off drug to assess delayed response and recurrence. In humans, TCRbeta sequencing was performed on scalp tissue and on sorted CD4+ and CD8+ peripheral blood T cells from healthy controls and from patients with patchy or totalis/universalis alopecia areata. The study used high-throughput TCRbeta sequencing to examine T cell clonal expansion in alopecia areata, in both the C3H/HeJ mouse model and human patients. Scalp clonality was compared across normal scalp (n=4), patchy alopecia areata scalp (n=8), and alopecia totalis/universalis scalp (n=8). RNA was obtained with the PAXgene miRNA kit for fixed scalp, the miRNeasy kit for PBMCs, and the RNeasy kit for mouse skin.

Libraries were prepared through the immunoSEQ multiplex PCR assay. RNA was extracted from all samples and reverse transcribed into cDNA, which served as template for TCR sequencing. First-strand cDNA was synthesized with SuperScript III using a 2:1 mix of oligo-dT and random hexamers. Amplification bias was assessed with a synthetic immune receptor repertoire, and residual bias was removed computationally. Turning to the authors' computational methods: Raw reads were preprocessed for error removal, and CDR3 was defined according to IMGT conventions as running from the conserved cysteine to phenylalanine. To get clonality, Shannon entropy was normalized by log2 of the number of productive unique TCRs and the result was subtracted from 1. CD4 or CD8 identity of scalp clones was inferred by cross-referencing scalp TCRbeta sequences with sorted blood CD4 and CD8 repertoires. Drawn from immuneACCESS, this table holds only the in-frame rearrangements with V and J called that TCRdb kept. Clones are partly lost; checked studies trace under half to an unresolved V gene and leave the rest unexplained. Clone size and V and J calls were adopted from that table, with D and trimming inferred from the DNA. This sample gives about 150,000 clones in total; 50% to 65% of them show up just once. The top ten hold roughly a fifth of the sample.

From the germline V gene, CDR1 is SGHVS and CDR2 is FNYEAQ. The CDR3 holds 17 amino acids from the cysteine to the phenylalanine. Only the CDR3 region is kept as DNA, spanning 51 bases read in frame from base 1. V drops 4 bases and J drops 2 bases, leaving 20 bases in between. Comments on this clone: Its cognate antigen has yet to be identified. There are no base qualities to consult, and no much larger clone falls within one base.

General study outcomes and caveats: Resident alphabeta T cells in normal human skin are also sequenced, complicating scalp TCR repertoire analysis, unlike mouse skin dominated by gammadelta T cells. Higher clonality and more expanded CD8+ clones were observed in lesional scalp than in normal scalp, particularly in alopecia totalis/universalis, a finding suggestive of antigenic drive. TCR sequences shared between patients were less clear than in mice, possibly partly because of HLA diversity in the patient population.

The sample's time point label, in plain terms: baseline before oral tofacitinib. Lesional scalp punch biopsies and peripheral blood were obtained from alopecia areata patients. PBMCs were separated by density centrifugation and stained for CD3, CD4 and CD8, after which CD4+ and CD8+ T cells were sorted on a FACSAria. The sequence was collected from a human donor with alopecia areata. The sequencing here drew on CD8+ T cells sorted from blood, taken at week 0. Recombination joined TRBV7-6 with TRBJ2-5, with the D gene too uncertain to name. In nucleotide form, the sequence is TGTGCCAGCAGCTCGGAGACGATAGGCGCCGATCAAGAGACCCAGTACTTC. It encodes CASSSETIGADQETQYF.